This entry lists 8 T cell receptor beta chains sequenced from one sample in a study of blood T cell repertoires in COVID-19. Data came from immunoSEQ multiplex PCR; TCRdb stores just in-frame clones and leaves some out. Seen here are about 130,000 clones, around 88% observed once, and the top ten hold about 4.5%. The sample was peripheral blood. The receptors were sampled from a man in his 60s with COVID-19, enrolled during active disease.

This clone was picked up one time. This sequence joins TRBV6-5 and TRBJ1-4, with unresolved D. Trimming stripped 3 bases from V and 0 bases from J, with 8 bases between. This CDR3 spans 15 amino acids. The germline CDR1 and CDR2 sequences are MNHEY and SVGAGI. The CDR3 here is CASSYSSTTNEKLFF. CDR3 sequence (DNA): TGTGCCAGCAGTTATAGCTCAACAACTAATGAAAAACTGTTTTTT.

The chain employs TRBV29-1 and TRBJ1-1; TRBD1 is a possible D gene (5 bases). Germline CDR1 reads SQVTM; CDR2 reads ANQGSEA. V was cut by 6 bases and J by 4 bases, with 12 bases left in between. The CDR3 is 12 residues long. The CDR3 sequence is CSVGMGLTEAFF. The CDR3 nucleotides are TGCAGCGTGGGGATGGGGCTCACTGAAGCTTTCTTT.

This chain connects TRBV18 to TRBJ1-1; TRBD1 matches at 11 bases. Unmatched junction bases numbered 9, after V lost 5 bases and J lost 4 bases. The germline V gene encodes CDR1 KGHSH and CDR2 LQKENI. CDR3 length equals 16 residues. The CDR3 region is CASSEGQGAGGTEAFF. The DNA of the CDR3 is TGTGCCAGCTCAGAAGGACAGGGGGCAGGTGGCACTGAAGCTTTCTTT.

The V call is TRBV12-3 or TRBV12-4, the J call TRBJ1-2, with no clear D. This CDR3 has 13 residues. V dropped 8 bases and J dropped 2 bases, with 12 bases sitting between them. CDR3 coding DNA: TGTGCCAGCTCGAGTCCCCCAAACTATGGCTACACCTTC. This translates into CASSSPPNYGYTF.

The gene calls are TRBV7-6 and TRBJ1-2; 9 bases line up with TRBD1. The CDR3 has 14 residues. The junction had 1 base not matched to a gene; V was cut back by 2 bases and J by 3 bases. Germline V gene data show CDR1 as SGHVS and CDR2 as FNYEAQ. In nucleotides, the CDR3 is TGTGCCAGCAGCTTAACAGGGGGCGACTATGGCTACACCTTC. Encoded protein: CASSLTGGDYGYTF.

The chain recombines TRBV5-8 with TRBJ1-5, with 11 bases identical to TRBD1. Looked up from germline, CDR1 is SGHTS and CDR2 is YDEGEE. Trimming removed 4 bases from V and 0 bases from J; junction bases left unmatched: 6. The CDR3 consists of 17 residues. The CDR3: CASSPGQGAFSNQPQHF. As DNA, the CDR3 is TGTGCCAGCAGCCCCGGACAGGGGGCCTTTAGCAATCAGCCCCAGCATTTT.

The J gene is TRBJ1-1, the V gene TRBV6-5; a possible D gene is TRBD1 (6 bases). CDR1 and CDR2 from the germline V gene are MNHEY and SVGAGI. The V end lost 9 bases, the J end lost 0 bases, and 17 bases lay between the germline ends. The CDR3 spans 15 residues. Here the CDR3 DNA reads TGTGCCAGTCGCGAGGGGGGGCTCATGAACACTGAAGCTTTCTTT. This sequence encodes CASREGGLMNTEAFF.

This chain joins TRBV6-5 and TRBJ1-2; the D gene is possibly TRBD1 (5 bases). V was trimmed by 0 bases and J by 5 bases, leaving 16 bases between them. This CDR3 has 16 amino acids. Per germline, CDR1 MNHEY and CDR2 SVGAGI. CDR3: CASSYSFWDSGYGYTF. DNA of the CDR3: TGTGCCAGCAGTTACTCTTTCTGGGACTCGGGATATGGCTACACCTTC.